The clone carrying this TCR beta chain was counted a few times. The antigen remains unidentified. This CDR3 spans 16 amino acids. Trimming removed 1 base from V and 5 bases from J, with 18 bases in between. Germline lookup yields CDR1 SGHTA and CDR2 FQGNSA. This entry belongs to a study of T-cell memory formation after mild COVID-19. The overall study: Clustering of TCRs was largely donor specific.

Study-wide findings and caveats: From day 15 to 85, contracting clones were balanced between CD4 and CD8, whereas later expanders leaned toward CD4+. Researchers report contracting CD4+ clones mostly in CM and EM, with CD8+ clones in EMRA. Some responding clones appeared in pre-infection memory, suggesting cross-reactive memory joined.

One entry per CDR3 protein, called by TCRdb with MiXCR from the 5' RACE reads. The data contain roughly 320,000 distinct CDR3 sequences, approximately 27% of them singletons. The TCR comes from an adult woman who had mild COVID-19 (a few samples of this study predate the infection). Cell type and time point are not known. Sequencing used PBMCs or a T cell subset sorted from them (not recorded which). The chain recombines TRBV7-2 with TRBJ2-7; tentatively, D is TRBD1 (7 bases). In DNA, the CDR3 is TGTGCCAGCAGCTTAGGAGTAGGCAGGGGGGCCCACGAGCAGTACTTC. Amino acid sequence: CASSLGVGRGAHEQYF.